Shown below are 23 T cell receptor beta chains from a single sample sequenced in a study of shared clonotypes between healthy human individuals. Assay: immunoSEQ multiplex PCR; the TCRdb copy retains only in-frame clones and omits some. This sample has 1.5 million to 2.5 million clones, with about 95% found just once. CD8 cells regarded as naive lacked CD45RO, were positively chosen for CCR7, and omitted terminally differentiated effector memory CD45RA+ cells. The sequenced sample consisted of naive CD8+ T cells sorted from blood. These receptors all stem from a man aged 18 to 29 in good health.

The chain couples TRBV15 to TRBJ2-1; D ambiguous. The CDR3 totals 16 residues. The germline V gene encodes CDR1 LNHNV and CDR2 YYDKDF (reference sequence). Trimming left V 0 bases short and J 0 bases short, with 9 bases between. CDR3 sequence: CATSRDRVSSYNEQFF. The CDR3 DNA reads TGTGCCACCAGCAGAGATAGGGTTAGCTCCTACAATGAGCAGTTCTTC.

CDR3 protein: CASSSWDRAEAFF. CDR3 nucleotides: TGTGCCAGCAGTTCCTGGGACAGGGCTGAAGCTTTCTTT. The chain couples TRBV6-6 to TRBJ1-1; 9 positions agree with TRBD1. V lost 4 bases to trimming and J lost 6 bases; unmatched junction nucleotides: 3. Germline V gene data show CDR1 as MNHNY and CDR2 as SVGAGI (reference sequence). The CDR3 runs to 13 residues.

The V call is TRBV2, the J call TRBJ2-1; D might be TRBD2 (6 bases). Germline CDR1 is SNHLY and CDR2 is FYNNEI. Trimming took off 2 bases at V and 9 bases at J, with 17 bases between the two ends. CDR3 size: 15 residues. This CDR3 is CASSERQVGGIEQFF. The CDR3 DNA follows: TGTGCCAGCAGTGAAAGGCAGGTGGGGGGAATTGAGCAGTTCTTC. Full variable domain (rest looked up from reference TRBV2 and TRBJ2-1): EPEVTQTPSHQVTQMGQEVILRCVPISNHLYFYWYRQILGQKVEFLVSFYNNEISEKSEIFDDQFSVERPDGSNFTLKIRSTKLEDSAMYFCASSERQVGGIEQFFGPGTRLTVL.

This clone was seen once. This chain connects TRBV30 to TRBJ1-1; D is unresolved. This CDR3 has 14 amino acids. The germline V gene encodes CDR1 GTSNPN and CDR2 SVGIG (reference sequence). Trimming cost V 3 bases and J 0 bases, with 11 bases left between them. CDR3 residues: CAWRGTVMNTEAFF. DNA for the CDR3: TGTGCCTGGAGGGGTACGGTTATGAACACTGAAGCTTTCTTT.

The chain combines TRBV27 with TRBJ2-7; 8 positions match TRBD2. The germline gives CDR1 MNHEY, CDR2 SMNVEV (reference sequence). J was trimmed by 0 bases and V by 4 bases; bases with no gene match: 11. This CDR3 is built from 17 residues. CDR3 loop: CASSYQPVSGSSYEQYF. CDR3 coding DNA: TGTGCCAGCAGTTACCAACCTGTAAGCGGGAGCTCCTACGAGCAGTACTTC.

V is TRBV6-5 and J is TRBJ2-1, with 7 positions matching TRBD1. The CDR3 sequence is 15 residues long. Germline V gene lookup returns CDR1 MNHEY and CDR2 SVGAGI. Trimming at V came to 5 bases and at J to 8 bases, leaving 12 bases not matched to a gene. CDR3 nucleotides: TGTGCCAGCAGTCCTTACTCCCGACAGGGCTATGAGCAGTTCTTC. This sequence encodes CASSPYSRQGYEQFF.

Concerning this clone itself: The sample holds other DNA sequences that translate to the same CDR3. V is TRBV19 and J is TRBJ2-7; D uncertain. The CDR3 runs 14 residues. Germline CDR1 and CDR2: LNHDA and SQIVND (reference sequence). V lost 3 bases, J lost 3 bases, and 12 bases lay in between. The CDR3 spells CASSMVGSSYEQYF. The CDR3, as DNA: TGTGCCAGTAGTATGGTGGGGTCGAGCTACGAGCAGTACTTC.

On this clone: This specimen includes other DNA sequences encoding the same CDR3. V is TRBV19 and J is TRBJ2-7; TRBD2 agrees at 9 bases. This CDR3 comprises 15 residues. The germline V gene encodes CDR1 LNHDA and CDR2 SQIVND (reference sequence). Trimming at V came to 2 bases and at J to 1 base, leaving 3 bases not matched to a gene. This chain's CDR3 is CASSISSGESYEQYF. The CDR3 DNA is TGTGCCAGTAGTATATCTAGCGGGGAATCCTACGAGCAGTACTTC.

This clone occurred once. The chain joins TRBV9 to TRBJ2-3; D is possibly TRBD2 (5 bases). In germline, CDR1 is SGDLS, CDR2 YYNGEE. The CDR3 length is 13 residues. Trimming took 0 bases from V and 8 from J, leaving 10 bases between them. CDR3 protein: CASSVDGVSTQYF. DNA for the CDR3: TGTGCCAGCAGCGTAGACGGGGTCTCTACGCAGTATTTT. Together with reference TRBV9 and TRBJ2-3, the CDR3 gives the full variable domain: DSGVTQTPKHLITATGQRVTLRCSPRSGDLSVYWYQQSLDQGLQFLIQYYNGEERAKGNILERFSAQQFPDLHSELNLSSLELGDSALYFCASSVDGVSTQYFGPGTRLTVL.

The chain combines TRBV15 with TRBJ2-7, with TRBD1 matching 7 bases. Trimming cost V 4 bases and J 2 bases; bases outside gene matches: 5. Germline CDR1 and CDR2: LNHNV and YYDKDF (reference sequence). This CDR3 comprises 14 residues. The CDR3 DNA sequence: TGTGCCACCAGCACGCCAGGACAGGCCTACGAGCAGTACTTC. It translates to CATSTPGQAYEQYF.

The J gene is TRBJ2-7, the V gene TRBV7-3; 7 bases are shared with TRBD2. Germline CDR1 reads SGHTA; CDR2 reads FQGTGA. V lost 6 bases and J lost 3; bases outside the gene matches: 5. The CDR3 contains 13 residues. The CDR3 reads CASSPWGGYEQYF. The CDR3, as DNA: TGTGCCAGCAGTCCCTGGGGGGGCTACGAGCAGTACTTC.

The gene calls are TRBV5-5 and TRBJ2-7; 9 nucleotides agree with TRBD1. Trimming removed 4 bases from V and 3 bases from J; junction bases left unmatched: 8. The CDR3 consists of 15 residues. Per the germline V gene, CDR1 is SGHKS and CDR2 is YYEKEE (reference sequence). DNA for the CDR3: TGTGCCAGCAGCCCTGGACAGGGGAGTGGCTACGAGCAGTACTTC. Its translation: CASSPGQGSGYEQYF.

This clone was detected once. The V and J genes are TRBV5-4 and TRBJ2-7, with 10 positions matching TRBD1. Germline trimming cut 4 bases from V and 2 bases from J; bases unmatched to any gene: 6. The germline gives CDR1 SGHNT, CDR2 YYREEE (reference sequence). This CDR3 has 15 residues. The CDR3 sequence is CASSVGTGVPYEQYF. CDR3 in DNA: TGTGCCAGCAGCGTCGGGACAGGGGTTCCCTACGAGCAGTACTTC.

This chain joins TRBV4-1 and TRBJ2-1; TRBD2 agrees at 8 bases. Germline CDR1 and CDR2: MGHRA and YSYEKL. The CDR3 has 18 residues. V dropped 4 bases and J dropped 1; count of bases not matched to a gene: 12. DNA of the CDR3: TGCGCCAGCAGCCCCCGGGAGGGACAAGGCTGGTCCTACAATGAGCAGTTCTTC. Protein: CASSPREGQGWSYNEQFF.

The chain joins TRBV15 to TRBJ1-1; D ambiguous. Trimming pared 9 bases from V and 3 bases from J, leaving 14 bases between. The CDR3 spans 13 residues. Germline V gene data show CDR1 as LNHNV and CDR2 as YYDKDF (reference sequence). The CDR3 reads CATGRERHTEAFF. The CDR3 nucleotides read TGTGCCACAGGGAGGGAAAGGCACACTGAAGCTTTCTTT.

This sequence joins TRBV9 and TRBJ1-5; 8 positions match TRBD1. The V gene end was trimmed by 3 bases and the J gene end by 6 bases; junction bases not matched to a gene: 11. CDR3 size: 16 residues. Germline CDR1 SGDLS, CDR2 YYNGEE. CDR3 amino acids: CASSEGTGTFSQPQHF. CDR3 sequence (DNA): TGTGCCAGCAGCGAGGGGACAGGCACCTTTAGTCAGCCCCAGCATTTT.

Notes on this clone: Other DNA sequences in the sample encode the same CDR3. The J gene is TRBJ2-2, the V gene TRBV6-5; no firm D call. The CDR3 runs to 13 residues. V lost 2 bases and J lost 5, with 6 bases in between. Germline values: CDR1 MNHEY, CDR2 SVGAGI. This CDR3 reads CASSYGTTGELFF. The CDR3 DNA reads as TGTGCCAGCAGTTACGGAACAACCGGGGAGCTGTTTTTT.

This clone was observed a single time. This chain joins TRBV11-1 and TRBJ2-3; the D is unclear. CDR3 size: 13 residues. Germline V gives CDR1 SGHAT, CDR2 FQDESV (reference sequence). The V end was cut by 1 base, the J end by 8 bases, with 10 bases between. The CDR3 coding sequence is TGTGCCAGCAGCTTAGGGGTCGACGGTACGCAGTATTTT. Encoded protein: CASSLGVDGTQYF.

CDR3 sequence (DNA): TGCAGCGTTGAAGGCAAGAGCACAGATACGCAGTATTTT. Amino acid sequence: CSVEGKSTDTQYF. This sequence joins TRBV29-1 and TRBJ2-3, with D uncertain. V shed 1 base and J shed 0 bases, with 5 bases lying between them. The CDR3 extends over 13 amino acids. CDR1 is SQVTM and CDR2 is ANQGSEA in the germline V gene.

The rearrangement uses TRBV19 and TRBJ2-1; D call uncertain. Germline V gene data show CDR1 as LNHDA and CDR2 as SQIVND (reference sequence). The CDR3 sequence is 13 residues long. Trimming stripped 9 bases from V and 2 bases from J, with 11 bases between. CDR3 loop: CASSLAPYNEQFF. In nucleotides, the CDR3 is TGTGCCAGCTCCCTCGCCCCCTACAATGAGCAGTTCTTC. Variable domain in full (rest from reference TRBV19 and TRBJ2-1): DGGITQSPKYLFRKEGQNVTLSCEQNLNHDAMYWYRQDPGQGLRLIYYSQIVNDFQKGDIAEGYSVSREKKESFPLTVTSAQKNPTAFYLCASSLAPYNEQFFGPGTRLTVL.

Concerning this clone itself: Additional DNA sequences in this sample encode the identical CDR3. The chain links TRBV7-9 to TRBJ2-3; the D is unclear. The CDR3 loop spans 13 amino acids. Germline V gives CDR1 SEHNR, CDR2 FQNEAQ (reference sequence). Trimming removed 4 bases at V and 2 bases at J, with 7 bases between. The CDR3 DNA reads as TGTGCCAGCAGCTCCCCTAACACAGATACGCAGTATTTT. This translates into CASSSPNTDTQYF.

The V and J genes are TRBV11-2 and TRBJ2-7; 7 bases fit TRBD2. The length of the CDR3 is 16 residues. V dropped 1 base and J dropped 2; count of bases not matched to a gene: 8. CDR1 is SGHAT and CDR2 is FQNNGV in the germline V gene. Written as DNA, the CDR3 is TGTGCCAGCAGCTTAGTAGTCCTGGGGGGGACCTACGAGCAGTACTTC. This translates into CASSLVVLGGTYEQYF.

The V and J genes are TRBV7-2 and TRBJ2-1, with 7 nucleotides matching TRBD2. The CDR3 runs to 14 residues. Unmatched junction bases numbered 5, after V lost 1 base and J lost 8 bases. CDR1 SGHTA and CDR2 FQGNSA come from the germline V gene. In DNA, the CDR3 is TGTGCCAGCAGCTTAGGGTGGACTAGAGATGAGCAGTTCTTC. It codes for CASSLGWTRDEQFF.